The TCR beta chain described here comes from a study of vaccination and CD4 T cells after COVID-19. Study details: The convalescents included six males and four females, and among them two were Hispanic while seven were Caucasian. Stimulation used overlapping spike peptides from SARS-CoV-2, HCoV-NL63, HCoV-OC43 and HCoV-229E.

Treatment of the sample: roughly 10-day PBMC culture with coronavirus spike peptide pools or control peptides (ViraFEST assay). The Oncomine TCR Beta short-read assay sequenced DNA from cultured CD4+ T cells. TCRdb used MiXCR to reprocess the PCR reads, holding one entry per CDR3 protein. Of around 9,300 distinct CDR3 sequences in the sample, around 37% are singletons; the top ten hold 15% to 20%. Broader study findings: The great majority, 304 of 307 vaccine-specific clones, proved spike mono-reactive in convalescent patients. Researchers report that a median roughly 85% of reactive clones in convalescent patients surfaced only post-vaccination.

In regard to this clonotype: Its antigen is still unknown. A read error may account for a junction end that differs from germline.

In germline, CDR1 is SGHNT, CDR2 YENEEA. The CDR3 is made up of 15 amino acids. This TCR was sampled from a human donor who had recovered from COVID-19. V usage is TRBV11-3 and J usage is TRBJ1-1, with D hard to call. Sequencing was carried out using CD4+ T cells from blood, cultured in vitro. The DNA of the CDR3 is TGTGCCAGCAGCTTTTTTGGTTACGGGAGCACTGAGGCTTTCTTT. As protein: CASSFFGYGSTEAFF.